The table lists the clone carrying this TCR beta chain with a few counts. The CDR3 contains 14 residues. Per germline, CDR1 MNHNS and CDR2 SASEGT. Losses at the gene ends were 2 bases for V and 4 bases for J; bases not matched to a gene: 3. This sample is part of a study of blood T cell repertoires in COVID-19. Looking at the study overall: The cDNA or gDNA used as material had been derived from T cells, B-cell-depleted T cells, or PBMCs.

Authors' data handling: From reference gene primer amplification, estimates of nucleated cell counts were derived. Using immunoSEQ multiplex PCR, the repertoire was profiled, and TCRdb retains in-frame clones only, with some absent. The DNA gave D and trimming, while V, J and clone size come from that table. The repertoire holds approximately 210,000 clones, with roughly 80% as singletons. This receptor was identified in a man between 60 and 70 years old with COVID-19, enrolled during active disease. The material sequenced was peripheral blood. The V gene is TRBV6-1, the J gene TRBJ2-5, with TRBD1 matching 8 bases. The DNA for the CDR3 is TGTGCCAGCAGTGAACAGGGGGCGGGAGAGACCCAGTACTTC. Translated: CASSEQGAGETQYF.